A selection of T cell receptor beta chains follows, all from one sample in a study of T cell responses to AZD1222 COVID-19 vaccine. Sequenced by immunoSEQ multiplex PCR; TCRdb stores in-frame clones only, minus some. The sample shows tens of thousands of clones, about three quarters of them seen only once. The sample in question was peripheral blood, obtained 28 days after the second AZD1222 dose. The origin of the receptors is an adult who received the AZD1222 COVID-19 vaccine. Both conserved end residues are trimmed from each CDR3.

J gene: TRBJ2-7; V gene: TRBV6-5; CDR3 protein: ASNKGDGSYEQY
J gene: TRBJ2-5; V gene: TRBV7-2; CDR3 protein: ASSSLGRRETQY
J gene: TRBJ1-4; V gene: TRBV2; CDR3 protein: ASSKTVATNEKLF
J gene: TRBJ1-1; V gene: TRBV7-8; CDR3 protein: ASSQRGTGQGNTEAF
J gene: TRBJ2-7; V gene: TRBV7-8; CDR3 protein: ASKVGRAPPYEQY
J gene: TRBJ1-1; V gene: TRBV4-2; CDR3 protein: ASSQNPHMNTEAF
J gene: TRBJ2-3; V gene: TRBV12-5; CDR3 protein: ASGPSRGTQY
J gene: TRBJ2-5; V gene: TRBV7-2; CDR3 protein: ASSLKNSGGAMETQY
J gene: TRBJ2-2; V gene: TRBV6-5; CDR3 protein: ASRPDSVPGELF
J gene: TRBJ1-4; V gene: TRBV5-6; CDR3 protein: ASSWGPRGANEKLF
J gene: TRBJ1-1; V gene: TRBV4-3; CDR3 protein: ASSHGIEPGTEAF
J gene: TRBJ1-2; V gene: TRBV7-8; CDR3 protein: ASSVNRDSLEGGYT
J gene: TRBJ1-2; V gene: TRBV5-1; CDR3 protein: ASSLGGANGYT
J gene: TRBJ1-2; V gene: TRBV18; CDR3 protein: ASSPPGRTYGYT
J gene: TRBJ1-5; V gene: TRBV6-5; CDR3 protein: ASSYGPPGAFQPQH
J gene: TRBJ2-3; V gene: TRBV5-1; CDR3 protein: ASSLLIAGADTQY
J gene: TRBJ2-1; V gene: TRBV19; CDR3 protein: ASSSRRVGNEQF
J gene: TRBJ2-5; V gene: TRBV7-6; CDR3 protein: ASSLLLAGGLSGETQY
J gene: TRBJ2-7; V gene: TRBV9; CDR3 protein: ASSAEDSPSYEQY
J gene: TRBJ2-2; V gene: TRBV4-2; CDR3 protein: ASSQDLSRGGNTGELF
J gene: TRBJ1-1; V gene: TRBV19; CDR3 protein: ASRRGTFLAEAF
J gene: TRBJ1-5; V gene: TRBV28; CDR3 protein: ASSPGGARQPQH
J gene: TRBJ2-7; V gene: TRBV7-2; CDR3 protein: ASTRDHLTYEQY
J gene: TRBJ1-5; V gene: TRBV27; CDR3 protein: ASPRQGRRKPQH
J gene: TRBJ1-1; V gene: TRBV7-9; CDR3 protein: ASSSYDRDNTEAF
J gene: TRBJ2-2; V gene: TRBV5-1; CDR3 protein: ASSSLTSSGELF
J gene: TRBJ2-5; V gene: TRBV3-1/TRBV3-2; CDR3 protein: ASSHPGQNIQETQY
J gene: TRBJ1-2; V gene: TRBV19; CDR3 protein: ASSIGDYGYT
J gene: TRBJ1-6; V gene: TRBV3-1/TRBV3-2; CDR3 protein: ASSQGTGGFSLH
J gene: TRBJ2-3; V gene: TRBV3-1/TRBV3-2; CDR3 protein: ASSPGTGDTQY
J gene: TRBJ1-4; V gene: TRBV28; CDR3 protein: ASSFRTAPEAEKLF
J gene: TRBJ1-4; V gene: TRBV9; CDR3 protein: ASSVEAATNEKLF
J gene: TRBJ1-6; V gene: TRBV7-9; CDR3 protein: ASSKVTSNSPLH
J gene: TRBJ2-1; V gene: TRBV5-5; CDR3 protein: ASSLAGVDFYNEQF